These 19 T cell receptor beta chains came from one sample sequenced in a study of glioma-infiltrating T cells. The iRepertoire nested amplicon-rescue multiplex PCR amplified TCR alpha and beta CDR3s from RNA. A single record per CDR3 protein comes from TCRdb applying MiXCR to the multiplex PCR reads. Found here are around 390,000 distinct CDR3 sequences, 41% of them singletons; the top ten hold more than 10%. The material sequenced was glioma tissue, nonneoplastic brain tissue, or PBMCs (not recorded which). The source is a human donor with low-grade glioma or glioblastoma, undergoing nonglioma brain surgery, or in good health (not recorded which).

The chain links TRBV18 to TRBJ2-5; D remains ambiguous. The CDR3 is 13 residues long. Trimming removed 3 bases at V and 4 bases at J, with 9 bases between. CDR1 is KGHSH and CDR2 is LQKENI in the germline V gene. CDR3 residues: CASSPLVGETQYF. CDR3 nucleotides: TGTGCCAGCTCACCGCTGGTGGGAGAGACCCAGTACTTC.

This clonotype was observed a single time. This may be a read error, as it is one base from a much larger clone. The chain has TRBV6-2 or TRBV6-3 and TRBJ2-1; tentatively, D is TRBD2 (5 bases). The germline gives CDR1 MNHEY, CDR2 SVGEGT. The CDR3 runs 15 residues. CDR3 loop: CASSYIASSYNKQFF. CDR3 in DNA: TGTGCCAGCAGTTACATAGCTAGCTCCTACAATAAGCAGTTCTTC.

V gene TRBV4-1 combines with J gene TRBJ2-7; 8 bases fit TRBD1. With 0 bases clipped from V and 7 bases from J, the junction kept 8 bases outside the gene matches. Looked up from germline, CDR1 is MGHRA and CDR2 is YSYEKL. This CDR3 is 15 amino acids long. The CDR3 sequence: CASSQDPGGVGEQYF. The CDR3 DNA reads as TGCGCCAGCAGCCAAGATCCAGGGGGCGTAGGAGAGCAGTACTTC.

In this sample, this clonotype turned up many times. This chain joins TRBV28 and TRBJ1-1; D might be TRBD1 (6 bases). The CDR3 sequence is 17 residues long. V was shortened by 2 bases and J by 0 bases, with 16 bases between the two germline ends. Germline loops: CDR1 MDHEN, CDR2 SYDVKM. This CDR3 reads CASSLIQGYSVNTEAFF. For the CDR3, the DNA is TGTGCCAGCAGTTTAATACAGGGATACTCTGTGAACACTGAAGCTTTCTTT.

V gene TRBV4-2 combines with J gene TRBJ2-7; no clear D. V was pared by 0 bases and J by 2 bases, with 14 bases between. This CDR3 spans 16 amino acids. Germline lookup yields CDR1 LGHNA and CDR2 YNFKEQ. The CDR3 DNA follows: TGTGCCAGCAGCCAAGAGTGGGATCTATTTACCTACGAGCAGTACTTC. It specifies CASSQEWDLFTYEQYF.

In its sample, this clonotype was seen once. The J gene is TRBJ1-1, the V gene TRBV6-1, with a tentative D call TRBD1 (6 bases). This CDR3 is 14 amino acids long. CDR1 and CDR2 (germline): MNHNS, SASEGT. V lost 8 bases to trimming and J lost 7 bases, with 20 bases between them. CDR3 residues: CASSPGGLHVEAFF. The CDR3 nucleotides read TGTGCCAGCTCCCCCGGGGGGCTTCATGTTGAAGCTTTCTTT.

The V call is TRBV6-5, the J call TRBJ1-1, with TRBD1 as a possible D gene (6 bases). The V gene lost 9 bases and the J gene lost 8 bases, with 19 bases spanning the gap. Per the germline V gene, CDR1 is MNHEY and CDR2 is SVGAGI. The CDR3 consists of 13 residues. The CDR3 sequence: CARSLTGGTEAFF. The CDR3, as DNA: TGTGCCAGAAGCTTGACGGGGGGCACCGAAGCTTTCTTT.

CDR3: CASSPPGRGPTEAFF. DNA for the CDR3: TGCGCCAGCAGCCCCCCAGGCAGGGGGCCTACTGAAGCTTTCTTT. The chain employs TRBV5-1 and TRBJ1-1; 8 positions match TRBD1. Germline CDR1 and CDR2: SGHRS and YFSETQ. Losses at the gene ends were 4 bases for V and 5 bases for J; bases not matched to a gene: 10. CDR3 length: 15 residues. Full variable domain (remainder filled in from reference TRBV5-1 and TRBJ1-1): KAGVTQTPRYLIKTRGQQVTLSCSPISGHRSVSWYQQTPGQGLQFLFEYFSETQRNKGNFPGRFSGRQFSNSRSEMNVSTLELGDSALYLCASSPPGRGPTEAFFGQGTRLTVV.

The J gene is TRBJ2-2, the V gene TRBV28, with 7 bases fitting TRBD1. The V segment lost 3 bases and the J segment 3 bases; nucleotides outside the gene matches: 10. The CDR3 runs to 17 residues. Germline V lookup: CDR1 MDHEN, CDR2 SYDVKM. Here the CDR3 reads CASSLSSRRGHTGELFF. CDR3 nucleotide sequence: TGTGCCAGCAGTTTGAGTAGTCGTAGGGGGCACACCGGGGAGCTGTTTTTT.

This clonotype has more than one count but fewer than ten. The CDR3 nucleotides read TGCGCCAGCGGGTCCACAGATACGCAGTATTTT. This sequence encodes CASGSTDTQYF. V is TRBV4-1 and J is TRBJ2-3, with unresolved D. The CDR3 totals 11 residues. Germline loops: CDR1 MGHRA, CDR2 YSYEKL. Trimming pared 8 bases from V and 2 bases from J, leaving 5 bases between.

The rearrangement links TRBV19 to TRBJ2-3; tentatively, D is TRBD2 (5 bases). The CDR3 contains 12 residues. Per germline, CDR1 LNHDA and CDR2 SQIVND (reference sequence). V lost 8 bases to trimming and J lost 5 bases, with 11 bases between them. The CDR3 DNA is TGTGCCAGTGGAATAGCGAGAGATACGCAGTATTTT. Translation: CASGIARDTQYF.

The V and J genes are TRBV19 and TRBJ1-1; 7 nucleotides match TRBD1. V dropped 7 bases and J dropped 4; count of bases not matched to a gene: 21. The CDR3 extends over 18 amino acids. Germline V gives CDR1 LNHDA, CDR2 SQIVND (reference sequence). CDR3 sequence reads: CASTLTPVGGRGVTEAFF. The DNA of the CDR3 is TGTGCCAGTACCCTAACACCGGTCGGTGGCAGGGGGGTCACTGAAGCTTTCTTT.

This clonotype was recorded only once. Being one base from a much bigger clone, this may be a read error. The chain recombines TRBV6-4 with TRBJ2-7; D is ambiguous. This CDR3 is built from 12 residues. Looked up from germline, CDR1 is MRHNA and CDR2 is SNTAGT. The CDR3 DNA reads as TGTGCCATCAGTTCCACTATAGGAGAGCAGTACTTC. It codes for CAISSTIGEQYF.

This chain links TRBV12-3 or TRBV12-4 with TRBJ1-1; maybe TRBD1 (6 bases). Trimming shortened V by 3 bases and J by 6 bases, and 11 bases separated the two germline ends. CDR3 size: 13 residues. CDR3 sequence (DNA): TGTGCCAGCAGTTTTCAACAGGGCCCTGAAGCTTTCTTT. Protein sequence: CASSFQQGPEAFF.

This chain links TRBV29-1 with TRBJ2-7, with D tentatively TRBD1 (6 bases). Trimming shortened V by 5 bases and J by 2 bases, and 10 bases separated the two germline ends. Looked up from germline, CDR1 is SQVTM and CDR2 is ANQGSEA. The CDR3 is 12 amino acids. The CDR3: CSVWTATYEQYF. The CDR3 DNA follows: TGCAGCGTTTGGACAGCAACCTACGAGCAGTACTTC.

On this clonotype: Being one base from a much bigger clone, this may be a read error. V usage is TRBV27 and J usage is TRBJ1-1; 9 positions agree with TRBD1. Germline CDR1 reads MNHEY; CDR2 reads SMNVEV (reference sequence). With 6 bases clipped from V and 0 bases from J, the junction kept 14 bases outside the gene matches. The CDR3 loop spans 18 amino acids. The chain's CDR3 is CASSRTGGTGKLNTEAFF. The CDR3 DNA is TGTGCCAGCAGCCGAACGGGGGGGACAGGGAAGTTGAACACTGAAGCTTTCTTT.

This clonotype was seen a few times. The chain couples TRBV27 to TRBJ2-2; 8 positions match TRBD2. The CDR3 contains 17 residues. V lost 7 bases and J lost 6; bases outside the gene matches: 16. CDR1 MNHEY and CDR2 SMNVEV come from the germline V gene (reference sequence). CDR3: CASTPGASGPRAGELFF. CDR3 nucleotides: TGTGCCAGCACCCCCGGGGCTAGCGGGCCTAGGGCCGGGGAGCTGTTTTTT.

This clonotype was observed a handful of times. In nucleotides, the CDR3 is TGTGCCAGCAGTTCCACGGGGTCCTACGAGCAGTTCTTC. It codes for CASSSTGSYEQFF. The chain carries TRBV28 and TRBJ2-1; a possible D gene is TRBD2 (5 bases). CDR1 is MDHEN, CDR2 SYDVKM, per germline. V lost 4 bases and J 10 bases, leaving 14 bases between the germline ends. The CDR3 is 13 amino acids.

This clonotype was counted a few times. The V and J genes are TRBV19 and TRBJ1-1, with D uncertain. Germline CDR1 and CDR2: LNHDA and SQIVND (reference sequence). The germline V and J ends were trimmed by 4 bases and 4 bases, with 4 bases remaining between them. The CDR3 contains 11 residues. CDR3 in DNA: TGTGCCAGTAGTAGCGGCACTGAAGCTTTCTTT. Translation gives CASSSGTEAFF.